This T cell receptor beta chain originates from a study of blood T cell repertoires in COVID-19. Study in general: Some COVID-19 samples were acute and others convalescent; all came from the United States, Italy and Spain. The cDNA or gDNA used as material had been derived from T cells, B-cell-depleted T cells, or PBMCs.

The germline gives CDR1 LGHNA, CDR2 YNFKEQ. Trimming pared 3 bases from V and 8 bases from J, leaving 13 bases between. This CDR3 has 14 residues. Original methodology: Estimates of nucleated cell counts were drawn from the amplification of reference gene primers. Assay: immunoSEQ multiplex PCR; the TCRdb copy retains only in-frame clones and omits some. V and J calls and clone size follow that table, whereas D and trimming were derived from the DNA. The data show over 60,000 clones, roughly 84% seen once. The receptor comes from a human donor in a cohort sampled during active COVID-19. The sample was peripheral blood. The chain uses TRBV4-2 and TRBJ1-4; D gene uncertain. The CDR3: CASSQVRRGEKLFF. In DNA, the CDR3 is TGTGCCAGCAGCCAGGTTCGGCGAGGGGAAAAACTGTTTTTT.